The rows below give T cell receptor beta chains drawn from one sample of a study of T cell changes during pregnancy in multiple sclerosis. Only in-frame clones appear in the TCRdb table, and some are missing; sequencing was by immunoSEQ multiplex PCR. This table holds 95,000 to 100,000 clones, approximately 91% found once. Sequencing used peripheral blood, obtained in the second trimester of pregnancy. The receptors shown here come from a female donor with multiple sclerosis, enrolled in a pregnancy study. Both conserved end residues are part of each CDR3. A D gene is named only where the DNA matches it firmly. Clone sizes are given selectively: once, few, many, or a class where the clone is expanded.

>TRBV29-1|TRBD1|TRBJ1-2|NA
CSVEPFGQGVSYGYTF
TGCAGCGTTGAACCGTTTGGACAGGGGGTGTCGTATGGCTACACCTTC
>TRBV28|TRBD2|TRBJ2-3|NA
CASTVAGRDFSTDTQYF
TGTGCCAGCACTGTAGCGGGACGTGATTTTAGCACAGATACGCAGTATTTT
>TRBV28|NA|TRBJ1-2|NA
CASSFGAGNGYTF
TGTGCCAGCAGTTTTGGGGCAGGGAATGGCTACACCTTC
>TRBV7-8|TRBD1|TRBJ2-7|NA
CASTYGSVVQGVLEQYF
TGTGCCAGCACCTATGGGTCAGTTGTACAGGGGGTTCTCGAGCAGTACTTC
>TRBV25-1|TRBD1|TRBJ1-3|NA
CASSQQGISGNTIYF
TGTGCCAGCAGTCAACAGGGGATCTCTGGAAACACCATATATTTT
>TRBV9|NA|TRBJ2-3|NA
CASSVGGLKSTDTQYF
TGTGCCAGCAGCGTAGGGGGACTTAAGAGCACAGATACGCAGTATTTT
>TRBV7-2|NA|TRBJ2-3|once
CASSLGGGYTDTQYF
TGTGCCAGCAGCTTAGGAGGAGGGTACACAGATACGCAGTATTTT
>TRBV4-3|TRBD2|TRBJ2-1|NA
CASSHVGTSGYNEQFF
TGCGCCAGCAGCCATGTTGGGACTAGCGGTTACAATGAGCAGTTCTTC
>TRBV19|NA|TRBJ1-3|NA
CASTWASGNTIYF
TGTGCCAGTACTTGGGCTTCTGGAAACACCATATATTTT
>TRBV27|TRBD1|TRBJ2-7|NA
CASSLPGGYEQYF
TGTGCCAGCAGTTTGCCAGGGGGCTACGAGCAGTACTTC
>TRBV5-1|NA|TRBJ2-7|NA
CASSFPGTYEQYF
TGCGCCAGCAGCTTTCCAGGGACCTACGAGCAGTACTTC
>TRBV19|NA|TRBJ1-5|once
CASSNGDRSNQPQHF
TGTGCCAGTAGTAACGGAGACAGGAGTAATCAGCCCCAGCATTTT
>TRBV28|NA|TRBJ1-1|few
CASSLLVGANTEAFF
TGTGCCAGCAGTTTATTAGTGGGCGCGAACACTGAAGCTTTCTTT
>TRBV9|NA|TRBJ2-5|NA
CASSVRQGEETQYF
TGTGCCAGCAGCGTAAGGCAGGGCGAAGAGACCCAGTACTTC
>TRBV6-1|TRBD1|TRBJ1-4|NA
CASRPGTGNQKLFF
TGTGCCAGCAGACCCGGGACAGGGAATCAAAAACTGTTTTTT
>TRBV5-1|TRBD2|TRBJ2-1|once
CASSFPASGLSDEQFF
TGCGCCAGCAGCTTTCCAGCTAGCGGCCTGTCGGATGAGCAGTTCTTC
>TRBV6-7|TRBD1|TRBJ2-6|NA
CASSKPGQGASGANVLTF
TGTGCCAGCAGTAAGCCGGGACAGGGGGCATCTGGGGCCAACGTCCTGACTTTC
>TRBV7-2|NA|TRBJ2-6|NA
CASSLAVGNHGANVLTF
TGTGCCAGCAGCTTAGCGGTCGGGAACCATGGGGCCAACGTCCTGACTTTC
>TRBV30|TRBD1|TRBJ1-2|NA
CAWSWTGGVISYTF
TGTGCCTGGAGTTGGACAGGGGGCGTAATCAGCTACACCTTC
>TRBV7-8|TRBD1|TRBJ1-3|few
CASSPRTGDISPIYF
TGTGCCAGCAGCCCCCGGACAGGGGATATTAGCCCCATATATTTT
>TRBV21-1|NA|TRBJ2-7|NA
CASSLTKAGLACEQYF
TGTGCCAGCAGCCTTACAAAAGCAGGATTGGCCTGCGAGCAGTACTTC
>TRBV5-1|TRBD1|TRBJ2-7|NA
CASSPGTGWEQYF
TGCGCCAGCAGCCCGGGGACAGGGTGGGAGCAGTACTTC
>TRBV9|NA|TRBJ1-1|NA
CASSVDSRGKNTEAFF
TGTGCCAGCAGCGTAGATTCTCGGGGGAAGAACACTGAAGCTTTCTTT
>TRBV7-9|NA|TRBJ2-4|NA
CASSLDLSWGRSAKNIQYF
TGTGCCAGCAGCTTAGACCTCTCATGGGGCAGATCAGCCAAAAACATTCAGTACTTC
>TRBV21-1|NA|TRBJ2-3|few
CASSSKRAVSTDTQYF
TGTGCCAGCAGCTCTAAGAGGGCAGTTAGCACAGATACGCAGTATTTT
>TRBV18|NA|TRBJ2-5|NA
CASSPTGETQYF
TGTGCCAGCTCACCAACGGGAGAGACCCAGTACTTC
>TRBV6-5|TRBD1|TRBJ2-7|NA
CASSSPRQGASYEQYF
TGTGCCAGCAGTTCCCCCCGACAGGGGGCATCCTACGAGCAGTACTTC
>TRBV29-1|NA|TRBJ1-1|NA
CSVGGLNTEAFF
TGCAGCGTTGGGGGGCTGAACACTGAAGCTTTCTTT
>TRBV7-2|NA|TRBJ1-5|NA
CASSIGLGREAQHF
TGTGCCAGCAGTATAGGACTGGGCCGAGAAGCCCAGCATTTT
>TRBV7-2|TRBD1|TRBJ1-5|NA
CASSLVGWGQGPQPQHF
TGTGCCAGCAGCTTAGTGGGGTGGGGACAGGGACCTCAGCCCCAGCATTTT
>TRBV5-6|TRBD1|TRBJ2-7|NA
CASSLQGAPYEQYF
TGTGCCAGCAGCTTGCAGGGGGCCCCCTACGAGCAGTACTTC
>TRBV27|TRBD1|TRBJ2-5|NA
CASSLGRGPKETQYF
TGTGCCAGCAGTTTAGGTAGGGGGCCGAAAGAGACCCAGTACTTC
>TRBV28|TRBD1|TRBJ2-7|NA
CASSFQQGFEQYF
TGTGCCAGCAGTTTCCAACAGGGGTTCGAGCAGTACTTC
>TRBV25-1|NA|TRBJ2-1|few
CASTQGGNYNEQFF
TGTGCCAGCACTCAAGGCGGGAATTACAATGAGCAGTTCTTC
>TRBV27|TRBD2|TRBJ2-1|NA
CASSFYPGTSGISDNEQFF
TGTGCCAGCAGTTTTTATCCCGGGACTAGCGGGATCTCGGACAATGAGCAGTTCTTC
>TRBV28|NA|TRBJ2-5|NA
CASSGDRGGGETQYF
TGTGCCAGCAGCGGCGATAGGGGTGGTGGGGAGACCCAGTACTTC
>TRBV27|TRBD1|TRBJ1-1|NA
CASSLKTGLNTEAFF
TGTGCCAGCAGCCTAAAGACAGGGCTGAACACTGAAGCTTTCTTT
>TRBV5-6|NA|TRBJ1-1|NA
CASSGNGGAANTEAFF
TGTGCCAGCAGCGGGAATGGGGGGGCGGCGAACACTGAAGCTTTCTTT
>TRBV12-2|NA|TRBJ2-7|NA
CASRGQGASYSYEQYF
TGTGCAAGTCGAGGCCAAGGGGCTAGTTATTCCTACGAGCAGTACTTC
>TRBV27|NA|TRBJ2-7|NA
CASSSRQFVQYF
TGTGCCAGCAGTTCCCGACAGTTTGTGCAGTACTTC
>TRBV6-6|NA|TRBJ2-7|NA
CASSYPGSWARYEQYF
TGTGCCAGCAGTTACCCGGGATCGTGGGCCAGGTACGAGCAGTACTTC
>TRBV28|TRBD2|TRBJ2-7|NA
CASSLSGSGGSYEQYF
TGTGCCAGCAGTCTCTCCGGATCGGGGGGGAGCTACGAGCAGTACTTC
>TRBV29-1|TRBD1|TRBJ1-1|NA
CSAPGRGHGSAEAFF
TGCAGCGCTCCCGGCAGGGGGCATGGGAGCGCTGAAGCTTTCTTT
>TRBV7-2|NA|TRBJ2-7|NA
CASSGAQARTYEQYF
TGTGCCAGCAGCGGGGCCCAGGCCCGAACCTACGAGCAGTACTTC
>TRBV14|TRBD1|TRBJ2-7|once
CASSRVGTGEHEQYF
TGTGCCAGCAGCCGTGTCGGGACAGGGGAACACGAGCAGTACTTC
>TRBV5-6|TRBD1|TRBJ2-2|NA
CASSARGRFTGELFF
TGTGCCAGCAGCGCCAGGGGGCGCTTCACCGGGGAGCTGTTTTTT
>TRBV12-2|NA|TRBJ2-5|NA
CASRLVETGTMKTQYF
TGTGCAAGTCGCTTAGTAGAAACCGGGACTATGAAGACCCAGTACTTC
>TRBV5-1|TRBD2|TRBJ2-3|NA
CASSLGLAGTPPSTDTQYF
TGCGCCAGCAGCTTGGGTCTAGCGGGCACTCCTCCTAGCACAGATACGCAGTATTTT
>TRBV5-1|NA|TRBJ2-5|NA
CASTVGGSETQYF
TGCGCCAGCACCGTCGGAGGGTCAGAGACCCAGTACTTC
>TRBV7-2|NA|TRBJ2-1|NA
CASSLGGRLNEQFF
TGTGCCAGCAGCCTCGGAGGGCGGTTAAATGAGCAGTTCTTC
>TRBV6-1|NA|TRBJ1-2|NA
CASSEVYLGQSGF
TGTGCCAGCAGTGAAGTGTATCTGGGACAAAGTGGCTTC
>TRBV7-9|TRBD1|TRBJ2-7|NA
CASSPQGNEQYF
TGTGCCAGCAGCCCACAGGGGAACGAGCAGTACTTC
>TRBV27|TRBD1|TRBJ2-5|NA
CASSPDRGETQYF
TGTGCCAGCAGCCCAGACAGGGGTGAGACCCAGTACTTC
>TRBV29-1|NA|TRBJ1-4|NA
CSVTGGYF
TGCAGCGTTACCGGGGGGTATTTT
>TRBV7-9|NA|TRBJ1-1|NA
CASSNPGQNTEAFF
TGTGCCAGCAGCAACCCTGGGCAGAACACTGAAGCTTTCTTT
>TRBV19|TRBD1|TRBJ1-5|NA
CASNPTGWSTQPQHF
TGTGCCAGTAACCCGACAGGGTGGAGTACTCAGCCCCAGCATTTT
>TRBV5-5|TRBD1|TRBJ1-4|NA
CASSLVPGQRNEKLFF
TGTGCCAGCAGCTTAGTACCGGGACAGAGAAATGAAAAACTGTTTTTT
>TRBV5-4|TRBD2|TRBJ2-5|once
CASRGVAGGAETQYF
TGTGCCAGCAGAGGGGTGGCGGGAGGGGCGGAGACCCAGTACTTC
>TRBV29-1|TRBD1|TRBJ1-2|NA
CSVNRDRSNYGYTF
TGCAGCGTGAACCGGGACAGATCTAACTATGGCTACACCTTC
>TRBV2|NA|TRBJ1-3|NA
CASSELTVTGNTIYF
TGTGCCAGCAGTGAACTGACTGTGACTGGAAACACCATATATTTT